One sample yielded the 28 T cell receptor beta chains listed below, sequenced in a study of beta chain features in type 1 diabetes. The entirety of the isolated RNA underwent reverse transcription, so expressed TCRB transcripts were sequenced. Sequencing used immunoSEQ multiplex PCR; TCRdb keeps in-frame clones, though not all of them. The sample contains about 620,000 clones, roughly a sixth of which appear only once. The sequenced sample was naive CD4+ T cells from blood. The receptors derive from a man in his late teens or twenties in good health.

This clone was picked up one time. This CDR3 reads CASSVGGPWRVGDTQYF. CDR3 nucleotide sequence: TGTGCCAGCAGCGTTGGGGGCCCTTGGCGGGTCGGAGATACGCAGTATTTT. The chain recombines TRBV9 with TRBJ2-3; a possible D gene is TRBD1 (6 bases). V was clipped by 2 bases and J by 5 bases, with 21 bases between them. The length of the CDR3 is 17 residues. The germline V gene encodes CDR1 SGDLS and CDR2 YYNGEE. Looking up the rest from reference TRBV9 and TRBJ2-3 gives the full variable domain: DSGVTQTPKHLITATGQRVTLRCSPRSGDLSVYWYQQSLDQGLQFLIQYYNGEERAKGNILERFSAQQFPDLHSELNLSSLELGDSALYFCASSVGGPWRVGDTQYFGPGTRLTVL.

This rearrangement joins TRBV27 to TRBJ2-7, with TRBD1 identical over 10 bases. The germline gives CDR1 MNHEY, CDR2 SMNVEV (reference sequence). Trimming at V came to 9 bases and at J to 1 base, leaving 6 bases not matched to a gene. CDR3 length equals 14 residues. In nucleotides, the CDR3 is TGTGCCAGTCGGGGACAGGGGCAATCCTACGAGCAGTACTTC. Translation gives CASRGQGQSYEQYF.

The rearrangement uses TRBV6-5 and TRBJ2-7; 10 nucleotides match TRBD1. The CDR3 totals 14 residues. Trimming at V came to 6 bases and at J to 2 bases, leaving 4 bases not matched to a gene. Germline-derived CDR1 and CDR2 are MNHEY and SVGAGI. CDR3 DNA: TGTGCCAGCAGCCGGGGACAGGGGACCTACGAGCAGTACTTC. This encodes CASSRGQGTYEQYF.

The genes are TRBV6-6 and TRBJ2-3, with a possible D match to TRBD2 (5 bases). This CDR3 has 13 residues. CDR1 and CDR2 (germline): MNHNY, SVGAGI (reference sequence). Trimming stripped 5 bases from V and 1 base from J, with 7 bases between. CDR3 in DNA: TGTGCCAGCAGTCAGAGGGGCACAGATACGCAGTATTTT. Residues: CASSQRGTDTQYF.

This clone was detected only a few times. This chain joins TRBV27 and TRBJ2-2; 8 bases are shared with TRBD1. V lost 5 bases to trimming and J lost 5 bases; unmatched junction nucleotides: 10. CDR3 size: 16 residues. Germline V gene lookup returns CDR1 MNHEY and CDR2 SMNVEV (reference sequence). CDR3 residues: CASSTQGALGTGELFF. The CDR3 region has the DNA TGTGCCAGCAGTACCCAGGGGGCGCTGGGTACCGGGGAGCTGTTTTTT.

The table lists this clone with a few counts. This chain uses TRBV11-2 with TRBJ1-5; 9 bases agree with TRBD1. The CDR3 consists of 16 residues. V shed 5 bases and J 4 bases; nucleotides not matched to a gene: 9. Germline V gene data show CDR1 as SGHAT and CDR2 as FQNNGV. For the CDR3, the DNA is TGTGCCAGCAGCGCTCCCGGGACAGGGAGGAATCAGCCCCAGCATTTT. Its protein is CASSAPGTGRNQPQHF.

This clone was recorded a few times. The V call is TRBV4-1, the J call TRBJ2-7; D gene unclear. The germline gives CDR1 MGHRA, CDR2 YSYEKL. The CDR3 totals 12 residues. The V end lost 5 bases, the J end lost 2 bases, and 7 bases lay between the germline ends. CDR3 in amino acids: CASSANTYEQYF. CDR3 in DNA: TGCGCCAGCAGCGCTAATACCTACGAGCAGTACTTC.

This sequence joins TRBV28 and TRBJ1-2, with D possibly being TRBD1 (5 bases). V was clipped by 3 bases and J by 2 bases, with 7 bases between them. CDR3 size: 13 residues. The V gene's germline CDR1 is MDHEN and CDR2 SYDVKM. In nucleotides, the CDR3 is TGTGCCAGCAGTTTGAACAGGAACTATGGCTACACCTTC. Residues: CASSLNRNYGYTF.

The J gene is TRBJ2-1, the V gene TRBV27; 8 positions agree with TRBD1. This CDR3 region has 15 residues. The germline CDR1 and CDR2 sequences are MNHEY and SMNVEV (reference sequence). With V trimmed by 2 bases and J by 7 bases, 7 bases remained unmatched. In nucleotides, the CDR3 is TGTGCCAGCAGTTTAGGGTCGCAGGGGGCAAATGAGCAGTTCTTC. Protein product: CASSLGSQGANEQFF.

This clone was recorded a few times. The gene calls are TRBV7-2 and TRBJ2-1; 7 bases agree with TRBD2. CDR3 size: 16 residues. V lost 1 base, J lost 3 bases, and 6 bases stayed unmatched. Germline CDR1 is SGHTA and CDR2 is FQGNSA. CDR3 loop: CASSLVGRANYNEQFF. The CDR3 DNA reads as TGTGCCAGCAGCTTAGTAGGGAGGGCCAACTACAATGAGCAGTTCTTC.

J is TRBJ1-2 and V is TRBV7-2; D is uncertain. From germline, CDR1 is SGHTA and CDR2 FQGNSA. The CDR3 is 14 amino acids. Trimming cost V 1 base and J 6 bases, with 12 bases left between them. The CDR3 loop reads CASSLEAGRHGYTF. CDR3 nucleotide sequence: TGTGCCAGCAGCTTAGAAGCGGGCAGGCATGGCTACACCTTC.

The genes are TRBV11-2 and TRBJ2-6; D unclear. Germline assignment: CDR1 SGHAT and CDR2 FQNNGV. V was shortened by 1 base and J by 0 bases, with 4 bases between the two germline ends. This CDR3 comprises 15 residues. The CDR3 loop reads CASSLVGSGANVLTF. The CDR3 DNA reads TGTGCCAGCAGCTTAGTGGGCTCTGGGGCCAACGTCCTGACTTTC.

CDR3 loop: CASSPSPQNTEAFF. The CDR3 DNA reads TGTGCCAGCTCTCCTTCCCCGCAGAACACTGAAGCTTTCTTT. This chain connects TRBV18 to TRBJ1-1; D gene uncertain. The CDR3 has 14 amino acids. With 6 bases removed from V and 1 base from J, the gap between germline ends came to 12 bases. The germline CDR1 and CDR2 sequences are KGHSH and LQKENI. Full variable domain (remainder filled in from reference TRBV18 and TRBJ1-1): NAGVMQNPRHLVRRRGQEARLRCSPMKGHSHVYWYRQLPEEGLKFMVYLQKENIIDESGMPKERFSAEFPKEGPSILRIQQVVRGDSAAYFCASSPSPQNTEAFFGQGTRLTVV.

The chain recombines TRBV4-3 with TRBJ2-2, with 8 bases fitting TRBD1. The germline V gene has CDR1 LGHNA and CDR2 YSLEER. J gave up 4 bases and V 4 bases, and 2 bases lay outside the gene matches. The CDR3 runs to 14 residues. This CDR3 reads CASSRTGGTGELFF. The CDR3 DNA reads as TGCGCCAGCAGCCGAACAGGGGGCACCGGGGAGCTGTTTTTT.

The chain combines TRBV2 with TRBJ1-1; a possible D gene is TRBD1 (5 bases). From germline, CDR1 is SNHLY and CDR2 FYNNEI. The CDR3 consists of 14 residues. Trimming removed 6 bases from V and 1 base from J, with 12 bases in between. The CDR3: CASSLQGWNTEAFF. The CDR3 region has the DNA TGTGCCAGCAGCCTCCAGGGATGGAACACTGAAGCTTTCTTT.

This clone was seen a handful of times. The same CDR3 can be traced to other DNA sequences in this sample. V usage is TRBV19 and J usage is TRBJ1-1; no definite D call. The V end was cut by 2 bases, the J end by 1 base, with 2 bases between. Germline CDR1 is LNHDA and CDR2 is SQIVND (reference sequence). The CDR3 loop spans 12 amino acids. The CDR3 region is CASSIRNTEAFF. The CDR3 region has the DNA TGTGCCAGTAGTATACGGAACACTGAAGCTTTCTTT.

This clone has only a few counts. The chain carries TRBV19 and TRBJ1-1, with D perhaps TRBD1 (6 bases). V lost 4 bases to trimming and J lost 4 bases, with 13 bases between them. The CDR3 is 14 residues long. Germline lookup yields CDR1 LNHDA and CDR2 SQIVND (reference sequence). In DNA, the CDR3 is TGTGCCAGTAGTAATCAGGGGCGCAGCACTGAAGCTTTCTTT. Its translation is CASSNQGRSTEAFF.

In this sample, this clone turned up a few times. The chain links TRBV10-3 to TRBJ2-3; 7 bases agree with TRBD2. CDR1 is ENHRY, CDR2 SYGVKD, per germline. This CDR3 is built from 13 residues. With V trimmed by 6 bases and J by 3 bases, 3 bases remained unmatched. CDR3 nucleotide sequence: TGTGCCATCAGGCAGCGGGAAACAGATACGCAGTATTTT. It codes for CAIRQRETDTQYF.

This clone was picked up a small number of times. This chain uses TRBV9 with TRBJ1-4, with D uncertain. CDR1 is SGDLS, CDR2 YYNGEE, per germline. The length of the CDR3 is 16 residues. The V end was cut by 1 base, the J end by 0 bases, with 10 bases between. CDR3 bases: TGTGCCAGCAGCGTATACGACATGCCAACTAATGAAAAACTGTTTTTT. This sequence encodes CASSVYDMPTNEKLFF.

The genes are TRBV2 and TRBJ1-1; possibly TRBD1 for D (5 bases). There are 14 residues in the CDR3. Trimming cost V 4 bases and J 3 bases, with 12 bases left between them. CDR1 and CDR2 (germline): SNHLY, FYNNEI. As DNA, the CDR3 is TGTGCCAGCAGTGTAAGGGGTGGGGACACTGAAGCTTTCTTT. Translated: CASSVRGGDTEAFF.

In this sample, this clone turned up a few times. The chain links TRBV11-2 to TRBJ2-5; the match to TRBD1 covers 9 bases. With 6 bases clipped from V and 6 bases from J, the junction kept 8 bases outside the gene matches. Germline CDR1 SGHAT, CDR2 FQNNGV. The CDR3 is 14 amino acids. CDR3 region: CASSSNRGLKTQYF. The CDR3 DNA reads TGTGCCAGCAGTTCGAACAGGGGGCTAAAGACCCAGTACTTC.

In regard to this clone: Other DNA variants within this sample encode the same CDR3. This sequence joins TRBV5-1 and TRBJ2-7, with TRBD1 identical over 8 bases. V was clipped by 3 bases and J by 2 bases; unmatched bases: 1. Germline V gene lookup returns CDR1 SGHRS and CDR2 YFSETQ. The CDR3 is made up of 13 amino acids. CDR3 nucleotides: TGCGCCAGCAGCTGGGGACAGGCCTACGAGCAGTACTTC. Translation gives CASSWGQAYEQYF. Based on the CDR3 plus reference TRBV5-1 and TRBJ2-7, the full variable domain is KAGVTQTPRYLIKTRGQQVTLSCSPISGHRSVSWYQQTPGQGLQFLFEYFSETQRNKGNFPGRFSGRQFSNSRSEMNVSTLELGDSALYLCASSWGQAYEQYFGPGTRLTVT.

This sequence joins TRBV30 and TRBJ2-5; D is unclear. There are 15 residues in the CDR3. Germline V gives CDR1 GTSNPN, CDR2 SVGIG (reference sequence). V dropped 2 bases and J dropped 5 bases, with 18 bases sitting between them. CDR3 sequence reads: CAWSYLEGGRETQYF. In nucleotides, the CDR3 is TGTGCCTGGAGTTACCTGGAAGGCGGTAGGGAGACCCAGTACTTC.

This chain joins TRBV7-2 and TRBJ2-5; possibly TRBD2 for D (5 bases). Germline V CDR1 and CDR2: SGHTA, FQGNSA. V lost 5 bases and J 5 bases, leaving 9 bases between the germline ends. This CDR3 has 12 amino acids. This CDR3 is CASSPLAETQYF. DNA for the CDR3: TGTGCCAGCAGCCCTCTAGCTGAGACCCAGTACTTC.

This clone was recorded a few times. This specimen includes other DNA sequences encoding the same CDR3. The chain combines TRBV18 with TRBJ2-7; D uncertain. The germline V gene encodes CDR1 KGHSH and CDR2 LQKENI. The V end lost 2 bases, the J end lost 3 bases, and 5 bases lay between the germline ends. The CDR3 sequence is 12 residues long. For the CDR3, the DNA is TGTGCCAGCTCACCAGTCGGCTACGAGCAGTACTTC. Its protein is CASSPVGYEQYF. The full variable domain, its missing parts supplied by reference TRBV18 and TRBJ2-7, is NAGVMQNPRHLVRRRGQEARLRCSPMKGHSHVYWYRQLPEEGLKFMVYLQKENIIDESGMPKERFSAEFPKEGPSILRIQQVVRGDSAAYFCASSPVGYEQYFGPGTRLTVT.

J is TRBJ2-7 and V is TRBV29-1; D may be TRBD1 (7 bases). Trimming took off 7 bases at V and 6 bases at J, with 22 bases between the two ends. The CDR3 loop spans 14 amino acids. Germline CDR1 and CDR2: SQVTM and ANQGSEA. The CDR3 loop reads CSATGVGGPSEQYF. CDR3 DNA: TGCAGCGCGACGGGGGTAGGGGGCCCGAGCGAGCAGTACTTC.

This clone has a handful of counts. The chain joins TRBV7-2 to TRBJ2-4; the D call may be TRBD1 or TRBD2 (6 bases each). Germline V gene lookup returns CDR1 SGHTA and CDR2 FQGNSA. This CDR3 has 15 amino acids. Trimming removed 5 bases from V and 9 bases from J, with 20 bases in between. The CDR3 coding sequence is TGTGCCAGCAGCAATTCGGGGGACCGCAGGGGCATTCAGTACTTC. It codes for CASSNSGDRRGIQYF. Complete variable domain (other parts from reference TRBV7-2 and TRBJ2-4): GAGVSQSPSNKVTEKGKDVELRCDPISGHTALYWYRQSLGQGLEFLIYFQGNSAPDKSGLPSDRFSAERTGGSVSTLTIQRTQQEDSAVYLCASSNSGDRRGIQYFGAGTRLSVL.

The chain has TRBV30 and TRBJ1-3; a weak D match, TRBD1 (5 bases). The CDR3 has 16 amino acids. The germline V and J ends were trimmed by 4 bases and 3 bases, with 19 bases remaining between them. Per germline, CDR1 GTSNPN and CDR2 SVGIG (reference sequence). CDR3 DNA: TGTGCCTGGATGGTGGGCGGGAAGACAGTTGGAAACACCATATATTTT. Its translation: CAWMVGGKTVGNTIYF.